The sequence of this TCR beta chain was determined in a study of cytomegalovirus exposure and HLA in healthy donors. Points from the study as a whole: Several of the most significant clusters appeared linked to common viral pathogens, based on a later analysis. With later analysis, a missense DCLRE1C variant became linked to TCR beta V- and J-gene trimming.

Details on this clone: Its specificity is not known.

Primers: 60 Vbeta forward and 13 Jbeta reverse. Repertoires were generated with immunoSEQ multiplex PCR, while TCRdb's copy carries only in-frame clones and drops some. The table has roughly 120,000 clones, under 85% seen once. V lost 3 bases and J 3 bases, leaving 23 bases between the germline ends. This CDR3 spans 18 amino acids. Germline lookup yields CDR1 LNHNV and CDR2 YYDKDF (reference sequence). The clonotype was recovered from a woman between 18 and 29 years old in good health and CMV-seronegative. The specimen was PBMCs. This chain links TRBV15 with TRBJ1-1; perhaps TRBD1 as D (6 bases). CDR3 DNA sequence: TGTGCCACCAGCAGTCCTGACCGGGACACCCGGAGTTACACTGAAGCTTTCTTT. Protein product: CATSSPDRDTRSYTEAFF.